Below are 16 T cell receptor beta chains sequenced from a single sample in a study of a mutant IDH1 vaccine in newly diagnosed glioma. Time point: week 35, safety follow-up. Vaccination used 300 ug of mutant IDH1 20-mer peptide per dose, with topical imiquimod. This table comes from immunoSEQ multiplex PCR, and its TCRdb copy is limited to in-frame clones, with some not included. This sample has around 69,000 clones, with around nine tenths found just once. Antigens for these TCRs are unknown. This specimen was PBMCs, taken from a glioma patient whose treatment included an IDH1 peptide vaccine. These TCRs come from a man under 40 with glioma.

This clone has just a few counts. The V and J genes are TRBV30 and TRBJ2-5, with a tentative D call TRBD2 (6 bases). The CDR3 totals 13 residues. The ends were cut back, 3 bases at V and 2 bases at J, with 10 bases in the middle. CDR1 GTSNPN and CDR2 SVGIG come from the germline V gene (reference sequence). CDR3 in amino acids: CAWREGRQETQYF. The DNA for the CDR3 is TGTGCCTGGAGGGAGGGACGACAAGAGACCCAGTACTTC. Full variable domain (rest looked up from reference TRBV30 and TRBJ2-5): SQTIHQWPATLVQPVGSPLSLECTVEGTSNPNLYWYRQAAGRGLQLLFYSVGIGQISSEVPQNLSASRPQDRQFILSSKKLLLSDSGFYLCAWREGRQETQYFGPGTRLLVL.

V usage is TRBV7-9 and J usage is TRBJ2-1, with a tentative D call TRBD1 (6 bases). Trimming stripped 5 bases from V and 4 bases from J, with 18 bases between. The CDR3 sequence is 16 residues long. Germline V gene lookup returns CDR1 SEHNR and CDR2 FQNEAQ (reference sequence). CDR3 nucleotide sequence: TGTGCCAGCAGCGAGCCCGTGGGACAACGATACAATGAGCAGTTCTTC. It translates to CASSEPVGQRYNEQFF.

The J gene is TRBJ1-2, the V gene TRBV20-1; D remains unclear. The CDR3 is 11 amino acids. Germline values: CDR1 DFQATT, CDR2 SNEGSKA (reference sequence). The V gene lost 3 bases and the J gene lost 7 bases, with 9 bases spanning the gap. The CDR3 is CSAREGGGYTF. In DNA form, the CDR3 reads TGCAGTGCTAGGGAGGGAGGTGGCTACACCTTC.

The chain links TRBV4-2 to TRBJ1-3; D is uncertain. There are 17 residues in the CDR3. The germline V and J ends were trimmed by 0 bases and 7 bases, with 19 bases remaining between them. The germline gives CDR1 LGHNA, CDR2 YNFKEQ. CDR3 sequence reads: CASSQDGSLLSGNTIYF. The CDR3 region has the DNA TGTGCCAGCAGCCAAGATGGTAGTCTCCTAAGCGGCAACACCATATATTTT.

The chain is built from TRBV6-6 and TRBJ1-2; no clear D. V lost 6 bases and J lost 6, with 17 bases in between. Germline assignment: CDR1 MNHNY and CDR2 SVGAGI (reference sequence). CDR3 length equals 14 residues. The CDR3 protein is CASRHTRGTDGYTF. CDR3 sequence (DNA): TGTGCCAGCAGACATACGCGGGGTACAGATGGCTACACCTTC.

The V and J genes are TRBV7-3 and TRBJ2-7; 7 bases are a match to TRBD1. Germline CDR1 SGHTA, CDR2 FQGTGA. V lost 0 bases and J lost 5; bases outside the gene matches: 4. CDR3 length: 14 residues. The chain's CDR3 is CASSLTGGNNEQYF. The CDR3 bases are TGTGCCAGCAGCTTAACAGGGGGCAACAACGAGCAGTACTTC.

The V gene is TRBV28, the J gene TRBJ2-5, with D perhaps matching TRBD1 (6 bases). CDR3 length: 15 residues. The V and J ends lost 6 bases and 5 bases respectively, with 19 bases between them. Germline loops: CDR1 MDHEN, CDR2 SYDVKM. CDR3 residues: CASRPNDERGETQYF. The CDR3 nucleotides are TGTGCCAGCAGGCCGAACGACGAAAGGGGGGAGACCCAGTACTTC.

The gene calls are TRBV30 and TRBJ1-2; D not resolved. V dropped 7 bases and J dropped 7 bases, with 13 bases sitting between them. In germline, CDR1 is GTSNPN, CDR2 SVGIG (reference sequence). The CDR3 loop spans 11 amino acids. Here the CDR3 DNA reads TGTGCCTCGTTTTCGGCAGGTGGCTACACCTTC. Translation gives CASFSAGGYTF.

The chain links TRBV6-5 to TRBJ2-5; 13 nucleotides match TRBD2. CDR3 length: 15 amino acids. J was trimmed by 0 bases and V by 9 bases; bases with no gene match: 4. The germline V gene has CDR1 MNHEY and CDR2 SVGAGI. For the CDR3, the DNA is TGTGCCAGTGGGACTAGCGGGGTAGACCAAGAGACCCAGTACTTC. The encoded protein is CASGTSGVDQETQYF.

The chain uses TRBV21-1 and TRBJ2-2; the table's D call of TRBD1 was not tested on the DNA. TRBV21-1 is labeled a pseudogene. The CDR3 sequence is 15 residues long. CDR3 residues: CASRMGQENTGELFF. The CDR3 DNA reads as TGTGCCAGCAGAATGGGACAGGAAAACACCGGGGAGCTGTTTTTT.

The chain employs TRBV11-3 and TRBJ1-6, with 12 bases fitting TRBD1. The V gene's germline CDR1 is SGHNT and CDR2 YENEEA. The V segment lost 5 bases and the J segment 7 bases; nucleotides outside the gene matches: 3. The CDR3 sequence is 15 residues long. The CDR3 coding sequence is TGTGCCAGCAGCGCAGGGACAGGGGGCAATTCACCCCTCCACTTT. Its protein product is CASSAGTGGNSPLHF.

The J gene is TRBJ2-5, the V gene TRBV6-5, with TRBD1 matching over 7 bases. V dropped 7 bases and J dropped 9; count of bases not matched to a gene: 14. Germline V gene lookup returns CDR1 MNHEY and CDR2 SVGAGI. The CDR3 is made up of 14 amino acids. The CDR3 coding sequence is TGTGCCAGCACCGACGGGGTAGGGGGCCTTCCCCAGTACTTC. Translation gives CASTDGVGGLPQYF.

The CDR3 region has the DNA TGTGCCAGCAGCTTAGGTGGAGGACTTCCCTCCGAAGCTTTCTTT. Translating it yields CASSLGGGLPSEAFF. The chain combines TRBV7-8 with TRBJ1-1; D gene ambiguous. Trimming removed 1 base at V and 8 bases at J, with 17 bases between. This CDR3 spans 15 amino acids. Germline loops: CDR1 SGHVS, CDR2 FQNEAQ. Full variable domain (missing parts from reference TRBV7-8 and TRBJ1-1): GAGVSQSPRYKVAKRGQDVALRCDPISGHVSLFWYQQALGQGPEFLTYFQNEAQLDKSGLPSDRFFAERPEGSVSTLKIQRTQQEDSAVYLCASSLGGGLPSEAFFGQGTRLTVV.

This rearrangement joins TRBV28 to TRBJ1-5; unclear D gene. The germline CDR1 and CDR2 sequences are MDHEN and SYDVKM. The CDR3 is 12 amino acids. V was trimmed by 8 bases and J by 4 bases, leaving 9 bases between them. CDR3 sequence (DNA): TGTGCCAGCGGTGCGGGTAATCAGCCCCAGCATTTT. It is translated as CASGAGNQPQHF.

The chain joins TRBV19 to TRBJ1-3; possible D gene TRBD1, 5 bases. The CDR3 has 13 residues. Trimming pared 8 bases from V and 0 bases from J, leaving 8 bases between. The V gene's germline CDR1 is LNHDA and CDR2 SQIVND (reference sequence). This CDR3 reads CASGATSGNTIYF. The CDR3 DNA sequence: TGTGCCAGTGGGGCCACCTCTGGAAACACCATATATTTT.

This clone turned up a few times. CDR3 sequence reads: CASSFRGVSYNEQFF. The CDR3 region has the DNA TGTGCCAGCAGCTTTCGAGGGGTATCCTACAATGAGCAGTTCTTC. This chain joins TRBV9 and TRBJ2-1, with D perhaps matching TRBD1 or TRBD2 (5 bases each). V lost 4 bases and J lost 1, with 12 bases in between. The CDR3 loop spans 15 amino acids. The germline CDR1 and CDR2 sequences are SGDLS and YYNGEE.